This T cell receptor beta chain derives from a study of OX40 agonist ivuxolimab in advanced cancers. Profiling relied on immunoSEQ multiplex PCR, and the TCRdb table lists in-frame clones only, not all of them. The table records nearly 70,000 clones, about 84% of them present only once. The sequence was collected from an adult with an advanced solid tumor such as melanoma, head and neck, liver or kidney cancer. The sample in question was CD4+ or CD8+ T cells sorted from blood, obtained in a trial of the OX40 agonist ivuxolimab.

CDR3 residues: CASSDRGRSETQYF. The CDR3 nucleotides are TGCGCCAGCAGTGACCGCGGGAGGTCGGAGACCCAGTACTTC. The genes are TRBV10-2 and TRBJ2-5, with 8 bases lining up with TRBD2. There are 14 residues in the CDR3. Trimming at V came to 3 bases and at J to 5 bases, leaving 5 bases not matched to a gene. CDR1 WSHSY and CDR2 SAAADI come from the germline V gene.